Following are 29 T cell receptor beta chains from one sample sequenced in a study of T cells after yellow fever vaccination. MiXCR was run by TCRdb on the 5' RACE reads, yielding one entry per CDR3 protein. Of 150,000 to 200,000 distinct CDR3 sequences listed, 9.5% to 11% are singletons. The material was CD8+ T cells sorted from PBMCs, obtained 15 days after the yellow fever booster vaccination. Source of these receptors: a man between 18 and 29 years old who received the YFV17D yellow fever vaccine.

V usage is TRBV4-1 and J usage is TRBJ2-1; 10 bases fit TRBD2. This CDR3 spans 16 amino acids. CDR1 and CDR2 from the germline V gene are MGHRA and YSYEKL. V shed 4 bases, J shed 5 bases, and the junction held 8 bases outside the gene matches. The chain's CDR3 is CASSPRSGGADNEQFF. CDR3 bases: TGCGCCAGCAGCCCCCGGAGCGGGGGGGCCGACAATGAGCAGTTCTTC.

This clonotype was counted a few times. The J gene is TRBJ2-7, the V gene TRBV2; TRBD2 aligns across 9 bases. Germline V CDR1 and CDR2: SNHLY, FYNNEI. Trimming took 7 bases from V and 4 from J; bases not matched to a gene: 2. This CDR3 contains 12 residues. CDR3 in DNA: TGTGCCAGCATAGCGGGGGAGTACGAGCAGTACTTC. It specifies CASIAGEYEQYF.

This clonotype was observed a handful of times. This rearrangement joins TRBV20-1 to TRBJ2-5; 8 positions match TRBD2. The CDR3 runs 15 residues. V lost 0 bases and J lost 1; bases outside the gene matches: 4. CDR1 is DFQATT and CDR2 is SNEGSKA in the germline V gene (reference sequence). CDR3 in amino acids: CSARELTSGQETQYF. Written as DNA, the CDR3 is TGCAGTGCTAGAGAGCTAACTAGCGGCCAAGAGACCCAGTACTTC.

V is TRBV30 and J is TRBJ1-5; D is uncertain. The V gene's germline CDR1 is GTSNPN and CDR2 SVGIG (reference sequence). V was pared by 4 bases and J by 6 bases, with 16 bases between. The CDR3 runs 14 residues. CDR3 region: CAWKGRQQSQPQHF. Here the CDR3 DNA reads TGTGCCTGGAAAGGGCGGCAGCAATCTCAGCCCCAGCATTTT.

In this sample, this clonotype turned up many times. The chain uses TRBV12-3 or TRBV12-4 and TRBJ2-3, with D possibly matching TRBD2 (5 bases). The V end was cut by 6 bases, the J end by 4 bases, with 17 bases between. The CDR3 extends over 15 amino acids. DNA of the CDR3: TGTGCCAGCAGCACTGCGGGCAGATTTCCAGATACGCAGTATTTT. It yields the protein CASSTAGRFPDTQYF.

The chain carries TRBV6-5 and TRBJ1-1, with a possible D match to TRBD1 (6 bases). Germline V gene sequence: CDR1 MNHEY, CDR2 SVGAGI. V lost 8 bases and J lost 1, with 14 bases in between. This CDR3 spans 14 amino acids. This chain's CDR3 is CASGEGHQNTEAFF. The DNA for the CDR3 is TGTGCCAGCGGGGAGGGACATCAGAACACTGAAGCTTTCTTT.

V and J are TRBV28 and TRBJ1-5; D uncertain. CDR1 and CDR2 from the germline V gene are MDHEN and SYDVKM. Trimming took 3 bases from V and 1 from J, leaving 7 bases between them. This CDR3 is 14 amino acids long. CDR3 amino acids: CASSFTESNQPQHF. DNA for the CDR3: TGTGCCAGCAGTTTTACGGAAAGCAATCAGCCCCAGCATTTT.

The table lists this clonotype with a few counts. The chain employs TRBV7-9 and TRBJ2-3; D not certain. Trimming pared 5 bases from V and 6 bases from J, leaving 6 bases between. Germline CDR1 and CDR2: SEHNR and FQNEAQ (reference sequence). There are 11 residues in the CDR3. The CDR3 reads CASSPPDTQYF. The CDR3 nucleotides are TGTGCCAGCAGCCCCCCGGATACGCAGTATTTT.

This clonotype has ten or more counts. V and J are TRBV7-9 and TRBJ2-3; the D is unclear. Per germline, CDR1 SEHNR and CDR2 FQNEAQ (reference sequence). The CDR3 covers 12 residues. V lost 7 bases, J lost 6 bases, and 11 bases lay in between. CDR3 nucleotide sequence: TGTGCCAGCATCTACTGGTCCGATACGCAGTATTTT. As protein: CASIYWSDTQYF.

V is TRBV6-5 and J is TRBJ1-2; 10 bases fit TRBD1. This CDR3 has 14 amino acids. Germline loops: CDR1 MNHEY, CDR2 SVGAGI. The V and J ends lost 0 bases and 8 bases, in that order; junction bases with no gene match: 3. DNA for the CDR3: TGTGCCAGCAGTTACTCGGGGACAGGGGAGGGCTACACCTTC. As protein: CASSYSGTGEGYTF.

This clonotype appeared many times. Here the CDR3 reads CASSYFRPAGGPQETQYF. The CDR3 DNA is TGTGCCAGCAGTTACTTCCGGCCAGCGGGGGGCCCTCAAGAGACCCAGTACTTC. The genes are TRBV6-6 and TRBJ2-5, with 9 bases identical to TRBD2. Trimming at V came to 1 base and at J to 2 bases, leaving 11 bases not matched to a gene. This CDR3 is 18 amino acids long. Per germline, CDR1 MNHNY and CDR2 SVGAGI (reference sequence).

This clonotype turned up a few times. The CDR3, as DNA: TGCGCCAGCAGGCAGGTCACAATGAACACTGAAGCTTTCTTT. This sequence encodes CASRQVTMNTEAFF. The chain uses TRBV4-1 and TRBJ1-1, with D hard to call. Germline V gene data show CDR1 as MGHRA and CDR2 as YSYEKL. V lost 6 bases and J lost 0, with 11 bases in between. The CDR3 extends over 14 amino acids.

The V gene is TRBV6-5, the J gene TRBJ1-1; D unresolved. Germline loops: CDR1 MNHEY, CDR2 SVGAGI. The ends were cut back, 0 bases at V and 2 bases at J, with 7 bases in the middle. This CDR3 is 14 amino acids long. The CDR3 DNA reads TGTGCCAGCAGTTACTCGCCTCAAAACACTGAAGCTTTCTTT. Its translation is CASSYSPQNTEAFF.

This clonotype was detected only a few times. This chain connects TRBV10-2 to TRBJ1-2, with D unclear. The CDR3 runs to 15 residues. The germline V gene has CDR1 WSHSY and CDR2 SAAADI. V was trimmed by 2 bases and J by 0 bases, leaving 10 bases between them. The chain's CDR3 is CASSEDWGANYGYTF. The CDR3 DNA is TGCGCCAGCAGTGAGGATTGGGGAGCTAACTATGGCTACACCTTC.

This clonotype appeared many times. The chain joins TRBV9 to TRBJ2-5; 9 positions agree with TRBD2. From germline, CDR1 is SGDLS and CDR2 YYNGEE. J was trimmed by 5 bases and V by 4 bases; bases with no gene match: 12. This CDR3 has 16 amino acids. The CDR3 coding sequence is TGTGCCAGCAGCTCCTATAGCGGGGGCCCCGCGGAGACCCAGTACTTC. Translating gives CASSSYSGGPAETQYF.

This chain connects TRBV10-2 to TRBJ1-1; D remains ambiguous. CDR1 is WSHSY, CDR2 SAAADI, per germline. V was clipped by 0 bases and J by 12 bases, with 14 bases between them. CDR3 length: 13 amino acids. The CDR3 loop reads CASSESTGLGTFF. As DNA, the CDR3 is TGCGCCAGCAGTGAGTCGACGGGGTTAGGTACTTTCTTT.

CDR3 protein: CASRGTDEQFF. The CDR3 bases are TGTGCCAGCAGAGGAACGGATGAGCAGTTCTTC. The chain couples TRBV9 to TRBJ2-1; D is uncertain. This CDR3 is 11 amino acids long. Trimming cost V 5 bases and J 8 bases, with 8 bases left between them. In germline, CDR1 is SGDLS, CDR2 YYNGEE. Together with reference TRBV9 and TRBJ2-1, the CDR3 gives the full variable domain: DSGVTQTPKHLITATGQRVTLRCSPRSGDLSVYWYQQSLDQGLQFLIQYYNGEERAKGNILERFSAQQFPDLHSELNLSSLELGDSALYFCASRGTDEQFFGPGTRLTVL.

The rearrangement uses TRBV6-6 and TRBJ2-3, with 10 bases matching TRBD2. Germline loops: CDR1 MNHNY, CDR2 SVGAGI (reference sequence). This CDR3 has 16 residues. V shed 0 bases, J shed 0 bases, and the junction held 0 bases outside the gene matches. This CDR3 reads CASSYSSGGSTDTQYF. The DNA of the CDR3 is TGTGCCAGCAGTTACTCTAGCGGGGGGAGCACAGATACGCAGTATTTT.

V and J are TRBV27 and TRBJ1-2; tentatively, D is TRBD1 (5 bases). There are 15 residues in the CDR3. Trimming removed 5 bases from V and 0 bases from J, with 13 bases in between. The germline V gene encodes CDR1 MNHEY and CDR2 SMNVEV (reference sequence). CDR3 in DNA: TGTGCCAGCAGTCGCGTCCGGGGGTCTAACTATGGCTACACCTTC. Translated: CASSRVRGSNYGYTF.

The chain combines TRBV7-2 with TRBJ1-2; the D is unclear. Per germline, CDR1 SGHTA and CDR2 FQGNSA. V lost 4 bases, J lost 0 bases, and 9 bases lay in between. CDR3 length: 14 amino acids. The CDR3, as DNA: TGTGCCAGCAGCTCTAGACTACCTAACTATGGCTACACCTTC. This gives the protein CASSSRLPNYGYTF.

This clonotype was seen a few times. J is TRBJ2-7 and V is TRBV3-1; 11 positions match TRBD2. V shed 2 bases, J shed 4 bases, and the junction held 4 bases outside the gene matches. Germline CDR1 LGHDT, CDR2 YNNKEL (reference sequence). This CDR3 comprises 15 residues. The CDR3 spells CASSQITSGGYEQYV. Written as DNA, the CDR3 is TGTGCCAGCAGCCAAATAACTAGCGGGGGATACGAGCAGTACGTC.

This chain connects TRBV3-1 to TRBJ2-5; the D gene is possibly TRBD2 (6 bases). This CDR3 is 15 amino acids long. V was clipped by 4 bases and J by 5 bases, with 17 bases between them. The germline gives CDR1 LGHDT, CDR2 YNNKEL (reference sequence). The CDR3 sequence: CASSPGTLGRETQYF. For the CDR3, the DNA is TGTGCCAGCAGCCCCGGGACTTTGGGGCGGGAGACCCAGTACTTC.

This clonotype turned up a few times. The chain carries TRBV27 and TRBJ2-7; D is undetermined. V was pared by 4 bases and J by 0 bases, with 10 bases between. The length of the CDR3 is 14 residues. Germline assignment: CDR1 MNHEY and CDR2 SMNVEV (reference sequence). CDR3 nucleotide sequence: TGTGCCAGCAGTTATACCAGGAGCTCCTACGAGCAGTACTTC. Encoded protein: CASSYTRSSYEQYF.

The genes are TRBV29-1 and TRBJ2-7, with a possible D match to TRBD2 (6 bases). Deletions cut 0 bases from V and 2 bases from J, with 8 bases between. The V gene's germline CDR1 is SQVTM and CDR2 ANQGSEA. CDR3 length equals 13 residues. The CDR3 DNA is TGCAGCGTTGAAGAGCGGGGAGCCTACGAGCAGTACTTC. This gives the protein CSVEERGAYEQYF.

V usage is TRBV6-2 or TRBV6-3 and J usage is TRBJ2-1; maybe TRBD1 (5 bases). The CDR3 has 15 residues. Germline V gene data show CDR1 as MNHEY and CDR2 as SVGEGT. Trimming cost V 6 bases and J 3 bases, with 15 bases left between them. CDR3 DNA sequence: TGTGCCAGCAGCCCCAGGGCATCGGACTACAATGAGCAGTTCTTC. Encoded protein: CASSPRASDYNEQFF.

This clonotype was observed a few times. The chain is built from TRBV6-5 and TRBJ1-1; D may be TRBD1 (6 bases). The V and J ends lost 4 bases and 1 base respectively, with 7 bases between them. CDR1 MNHEY and CDR2 SVGAGI come from the germline V gene. This CDR3 has 13 amino acids. The CDR3 spells CASSSGENTEAFF. CDR3 bases: TGTGCCAGCAGTTCAGGGGAGAACACTGAAGCTTTCTTT.

CDR3 sequence reads: CASRGTSGGSSYNEQFF. CDR3 bases: TGTGCCAGCAGGGGGACTAGCGGGGGAAGCTCCTACAATGAGCAGTTCTTC. The chain employs TRBV6-2 or TRBV6-3 and TRBJ2-1; 14 positions match TRBD2. After removal of 6 bases from V and 0 bases from J, the junction contained 4 bases not matched to a gene. CDR3 size: 17 residues. Looked up from germline, CDR1 is MNHEY and CDR2 is SVGEGT.

This clonotype was counted a few times. The chain employs TRBV20-1 and TRBJ2-5, with D uncertain. The CDR3 is 12 amino acids. The ends were cut back, 3 bases at V and 7 bases at J, with 12 bases in the middle. The V gene's germline CDR1 is DFQATT and CDR2 SNEGSKA (reference sequence). The CDR3 region has the DNA TGCAGTGCTAGCCTTCGAGATTGGACCCAGTACTTC. Amino acid sequence: CSASLRDWTQYF.

This clonotype was seen a few times. This chain connects TRBV7-9 to TRBJ2-4, with 8 nucleotides matching TRBD2. The CDR3 extends over 17 amino acids. Trimming removed 5 bases from V and 4 bases from J; junction bases left unmatched: 13. Germline CDR1 is SEHNR and CDR2 is FQNEAQ (reference sequence). This chain's CDR3 is CASSPPVGAGGKNIQYF. In DNA form, the CDR3 reads TGTGCCAGCAGCCCTCCCGTCGGGGCGGGGGGAAAAAACATTCAGTACTTC.